The entry that follows covers one T cell receptor beta chain sequence. The CDR3 has 15 amino acids. Trimming removed 5 bases from V and 2 bases from J; junction bases left unmatched: 5. A second PCR of about 7 to 12 cycles used a sample-barcoded 5' primer and a J-beta primer mix. TCRdb reprocessed the 5' RACE reads via MiXCR and lists one record per CDR3 protein. The table lists about 1.4 million distinct CDR3 sequences, 59% of them singletons. The data were taken from a study of blood T cells in healthy people across ages. The donors, healthy Caucasians from Russia, were aged about 6 to 100. Sequencing input: blood. The receptor comes from a man younger than 35 in good health. V gene TRBV12-3 or TRBV12-4 combines with J gene TRBJ2-3; 9 bases are a match to TRBD1. Written as DNA, the CDR3 is TGTGCCAGCAGTAACACAGGGGGCAACACAGATACGCAGTATTTT. It translates to CASSNTGGNTDTQYF.